These T cell receptor beta chains were read from a single sample in a study of graft-versus-host responses after intestinal transplantation. Produced via immunoSEQ multiplex PCR; TCRdb's table is partial and in-frame only. The table has about 40,000 clones, nearly 90% seen once. Sequenced material: PBMCs, taken roughly 270 days after transplant. These TCRs come from a human patient who received an intestinal transplant, so some T cells may come from the graft donor. CDR3s include the opening cysteine and the closing phenylalanine or tryptophan. Fields, in order: CDR3 protein, CDR3 DNA, J gene, V gene, clone size, D gene. A D gene is named only where the DNA matches it firmly. The listing skips clone size in some rows; elsewhere it reads once, few, many or a size class.

CATWSGTTGKETQYF TGTGCCACCTGGTCCGGGACTACAGGGAAAGAGACCCAGTACTTC TRBJ2-5 TRBV6-1 NA NA
CASSSPGLARSSYEQYF TGTGCCAGCAGCTCTCCCGGACTAGCTCGAAGCTCCTACGAGCAGTACTTC TRBJ2-7 TRBV7-6 few TRBD2
CASSFGTGGTEAFF TGTGCCAGCAGCTTTGGGACAGGAGGAACTGAAGCTTTCTTT TRBJ1-1 TRBV5-6 NA TRBD1
CASSQGIGGGETQYF TGCGCCAGCAGCCAAGGGATCGGCGGCGGGGAGACCCAGTACTTC TRBJ2-5 TRBV4-1 NA NA
CASSLARLAATTDTQYF TGCGCCAGCAGCTTGGCAAGGCTAGCGGCCACCACAGATACGCAGTATTTT TRBJ2-3 TRBV5-1 once TRBD2
CASARDYYNEQFF TGTGCCAGCGCCAGGGACTACTACAATGAGCAGTTCTTC TRBJ2-1 TRBV11-1 once TRBD2
CASSSQEPREQYF TGTGCCAGCAGTTCACAGGAACCGAGGGAGCAGTACTTC TRBJ2-7 TRBV6-6 NA NA
CSVSGGAGSTIYF TGCAGCGTGAGCGGGGGTGCTGGAAGCACCATATATTTT TRBJ1-3 TRBV29-1 NA NA
CASSSAGLAGNIQYF TGTGCCAGCAGCTCCGCGGGACTAGCTGGCAACATTCAGTACTTC TRBJ2-4 TRBV9 NA TRBD2
CASSLGVSGANVLTF TGTGCCAGCAGTTTAGGGGTCTCTGGGGCCAACGTCCTGACTTTC TRBJ2-6 TRBV27 few NA
CAAGQGASGNTIYF TGTGCCGCGGGACAGGGGGCCTCTGGAAACACCATATATTTT TRBJ1-3 TRBV2 NA TRBD1
CASGEGPSTEQYF TGCGCCAGTGGGGAAGGTCCGTCTACCGAGCAGTACTTC TRBJ2-7 TRBV5-1 NA NA
CASSLGRGERDEQYF TGCGCCAGCAGCTTGGGGCGGGGGGAAAGGGACGAGCAGTACTTC TRBJ2-7 TRBV5-1 once TRBD2
CASSLATGMEYF TGTGCCAGCAGCTTAGCGACAGGGATGGAGTACTTC TRBJ2-5 TRBV7-9 NA TRBD1
CASRGTGFATNEKLFF TGTGCCAGCAGGGGGACAGGGTTTGCAACTAATGAAAAACTGTTTTTT TRBJ1-4 TRBV27 NA TRBD1
CASSLRAGSYGYTF TGTGCCAGCAGCTTAAGAGCAGGCTCCTATGGCTACACCTTC TRBJ1-2 TRBV7-6 NA NA
CASSVGPLAGGLQFF TGTGCCAGCAGCGTAGGTCCCTTAGCGGGGGGACTGCAGTTCTTC TRBJ2-1 TRBV9 NA TRBD2
CASSPRDYTETQYF TGCGCCAGCAGCCCTCGGGACTACACAGAGACCCAGTACTTC TRBJ2-5 TRBV4-1 once TRBD2
CASSETGYGSTDTQYF TGCGCCAGCAGTGAGACCGGCTACGGAAGCACAGATACGCAGTATTTT TRBJ2-3 TRBV10-1 NA NA
CASSLESSGIGETGELFF TGTGCCAGCAGCTTAGAGTCTAGCGGGATAGGAGAAACCGGGGAGCTGTTTTTT TRBJ2-2 TRBV7-8 NA TRBD2
CASSPDSPSADTQYF TGCGCCAGCAGCCCGGACAGCCCTAGCGCAGATACGCAGTATTTT TRBJ2-3 TRBV5-1 NA NA
CSVDSGGETQYF TGCAGCGTTGATAGCGGAGGGGAGACCCAGTACTTC TRBJ2-5 TRBV29-1 NA NA
CASSEWGNEQFF TGTGCCAGCAGCGAATGGGGGAATGAGCAGTTCTTC TRBJ2-1 TRBV9 once NA
CASSRMNTEAFF TGTGCCAGCAGCCGAATGAACACTGAAGCTTTCTTT TRBJ1-1 TRBV7-8 NA NA
CASSLESGGQETQYF TGTGCCAGCAGCTTAGAATCAGGGGGCCAAGAGACCCAGTACTTC TRBJ2-5 TRBV11-3 NA TRBD1
CASSLNRGNIQYF TGTGCCAGCAGTTTGAACAGGGGGAACATTCAGTACTTC TRBJ2-4 TRBV6-5 NA TRBD1
CASSATGYEAFF TGTGCCAGCAGTGCGACGGGGTATGAAGCTTTCTTT TRBJ1-1 TRBV6-1 once NA
CASSLIREMNTEAFF TGTGCCAGCAGCTTGATACGGGAAATGAACACTGAAGCTTTCTTT TRBJ1-1 TRBV5-4 NA NA
CASSQGQGANEQFF TGTGCCAGCAGCCAGGGACAGGGGGCGAATGAGCAGTTCTTC TRBJ2-1 TRBV6-6 NA TRBD1
CASSKTGRSEKLFF TGTGCCAGTAGTAAGACAGGGCGAAGTGAAAAACTGTTTTTT TRBJ1-4 TRBV19 NA TRBD1
CASSYGWQETQYF TGTGCCAGCAGCTACGGGTGGCAAGAGACCCAGTACTTC TRBJ2-5 TRBV7-9 NA NA
CASSPSSGTETQYF TGTGCCAGCAGCCCGAGTTCCGGGACGGAGACCCAGTACTTC TRBJ2-5 TRBV7-3 NA NA
CASSLRTYPGTGTEQYF TGTGCCAGCAGCCTCCGAACGTACCCCGGGACAGGGACCGAGCAGTACTTC TRBJ2-7 TRBV9 NA TRBD1
CASSDSTGGGYTF TGTGCCAGCAGTGACTCGACAGGGGGCGGCTACACCTTC TRBJ1-2 TRBV6-4 NA TRBD1
CASSNTGSGSPLHF TGTGCCAGCAGCAATACAGGGTCGGGGTCACCCCTCCACTTT TRBJ1-6 TRBV7-9 NA NA
CASSLSTGPVYNEQFF TGTGCCAGCAGTTTGTCGACAGGTCCAGTGTACAATGAGCAGTTCTTC TRBJ2-1 TRBV27 NA NA
CASSEWGEWGRATVAKNIQYF TGTGCCAGCAGTGAATGGGGGGAGTGGGGCAGGGCGACGGTAGCCAAAAACATTCAGTACTTC TRBJ2-4 TRBV6-1 NA NA
CASRPTGYSGYTF TGTGCCAGCAGGCCCACAGGGTATTCTGGCTACACCTTC TRBJ1-2 TRBV6-1 NA NA
CASSERDSGTGELFF TGCGCCAGCAGTGAAAGGGACAGCGGGACCGGGGAGCTGTTTTTT TRBJ2-2 TRBV10-2 few NA
CASSKDGGLIQETQYF TGTGCCAGCAGCAAAGATGGGGGCCTCATCCAAGAGACCCAGTACTTC TRBJ2-5 TRBV21-1 NA NA
CASRGRPGANYGYTF TGCGCCAGCAGAGGGAGGCCAGGGGCTAACTATGGCTACACCTTC TRBJ1-2 TRBV5-1 NA NA
CASTRTGDRYEQYF TGTGCCAGCACCCGGACAGGGGATCGCTACGAGCAGTACTTC TRBJ2-7 TRBV6-5 NA TRBD1
CASSTPGAGLVNQPQHF TGTGCCAGTAGTACACCAGGGGCCGGTTTGGTAAATCAGCCCCAGCATTTT TRBJ1-5 TRBV19 NA NA
CASSPRTGAAGQPQHF TGTGCCAGCAGCCCCAGGACAGGGGCGGCGGGTCAGCCCCAGCATTTT TRBJ1-5 TRBV5-6 NA TRBD1
CASSIGTIDYEQYF TGTGCCAGTAGTATTGGGACAATTGACTACGAGCAGTACTTC TRBJ2-7 TRBV19 NA NA
CASRTHSNYGYTF TGTGCCAGCAGAACGCATTCCAACTATGGCTACACCTTC TRBJ1-2 TRBV6-5 NA NA
CASSWGGSSYNEQFF TGTGCCAGCAGTTGGGGGGGGAGCTCCTACAATGAGCAGTTCTTC TRBJ2-1 TRBV27 NA TRBD2
CASSLAPRGGDEQYF TGCGCCAGCAGCTTGGCCCCCAGGGGAGGCGACGAGCAGTACTTC TRBJ2-7 TRBV5-1 few NA
CASSVDMNTEAFF TGTGCCAGCTCAGTGGATATGAACACTGAAGCTTTCTTT TRBJ1-1 TRBV18 NA NA
CASSAGQGHEQYF TGCGCCAGCAGCGCCGGACAGGGCCACGAGCAGTACTTC TRBJ2-7 TRBV5-1 NA TRBD1
CASSQSPGQGSTEAFF TGCGCCAGCAGCCAGAGTCCGGGACAGGGAAGCACTGAAGCTTTCTTT TRBJ1-1 TRBV5-1 NA TRBD1
CASSRTSDEKLFF TGTGCCAGCAGTCGAACGTCCGACGAAAAACTGTTTTTT TRBJ1-4 TRBV7-2 NA NA
CASSLAPSGDTQYF TGCGCCAGCAGCTTGGCCCCTAGCGGGGATACGCAGTATTTT TRBJ2-3 TRBV5-1 NA TRBD2